This T cell receptor (beta chain) was identified during a study of blood T cell repertoires in COVID-19. Study context: COVID-19 samples from acute and convalescent phases originated in the United States, Italy and Spain. PBMCs, B-cell-depleted T cells, or T cells were the source of the cDNA or gDNA that made up the material.

Looked up from germline, CDR1 is ENHRY and CDR2 is SYGVKD. V lost 4 bases and J 1 base, leaving 7 bases between the germline ends. The CDR3 has 13 residues. Authors' methods: It was from reference gene primer amplification that nucleated cell counts were estimated. Assay used: immunoSEQ multiplex PCR; TCRdb lists only in-frame clones, some missing. That table supplies the V and J calls and clone size; D and trimming were determined from the DNA. The sample carries over 200,000 clones, over 75% recorded once. Sequenced sample: peripheral blood. The rearrangement joins TRBV10-3 to TRBJ1-1; no reliable D call. This receptor was taken from a human donor in a cohort sampled during active COVID-19. Here the CDR3 DNA reads TGTGCCATCAGTGTAGAGGGGAACACTGAAGCTTTCTTT. Its protein is CAISVEGNTEAFF.